This TCR beta chain was obtained from a study of cytomegalovirus exposure and HLA in healthy donors. Points from the study as a whole: The authors listed 150 to 200 TCR beta chains as cytomegalovirus-associated. It was confirmed in vitro that three of the CMV-associated chains were specific for CMV antigens. Accurate prediction of most subjects' HLA-A and HLA-B alleles from TCR beta sequences was reported. Earlier findings revealed that most TCR beta V segments proved productive either about 87% or about 30% of the time.

To note about this clone: Antigen: not known.

CDR3 length equals 15 residues. V lost 6 bases and J lost 7; bases outside the gene matches: 7. Germline V gene lookup returns CDR1 MNHEY and CDR2 SMNVEV (reference sequence). Primers for the PCR totalled 60 Vbeta and 13 Jbeta. This table comes from immunoSEQ multiplex PCR, and its TCRdb copy is limited to in-frame clones, with some not included. The sample holds around 170,000 clones, roughly 80% seen once. This rearrangement joins TRBV27 to TRBJ2-1, with 12 positions matching TRBD2. The sample taken for sequencing was PBMCs. The sequence was obtained from a man aged 50 to 60 in good health and CMV-seropositive. The CDR3 region is CASRTGTSGPNEQFF. In nucleotides, the CDR3 is TGTGCCAGCAGAACCGGGACTAGCGGGCCGAATGAGCAGTTCTTC.